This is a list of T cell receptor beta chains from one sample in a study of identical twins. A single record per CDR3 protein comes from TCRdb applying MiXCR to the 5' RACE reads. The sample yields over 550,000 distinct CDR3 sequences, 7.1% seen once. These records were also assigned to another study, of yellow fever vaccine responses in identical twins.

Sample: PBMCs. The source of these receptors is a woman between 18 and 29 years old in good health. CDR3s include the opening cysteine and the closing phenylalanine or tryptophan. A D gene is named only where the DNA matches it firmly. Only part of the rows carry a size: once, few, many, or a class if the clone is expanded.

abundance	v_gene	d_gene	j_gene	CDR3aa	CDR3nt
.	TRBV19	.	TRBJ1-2	CASRPAGGSPYGYTF	TGTGCCAGTCGGCCGGCGGGGGGCTCCCCATATGGCTACACCTTC
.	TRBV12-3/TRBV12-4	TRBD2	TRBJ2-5	CTFSLGLAGGSRYEETQYF	TGTACCTTCAGTTTGGGACTAGCGGGGGGAAGTCGGTATGAAGAGACCCAGTACTTC
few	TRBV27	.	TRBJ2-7	CASSSEPQTYEQYF	TGTGCCAGCAGTAGCGAGCCCCAGACCTACGAGCAGTACTTC
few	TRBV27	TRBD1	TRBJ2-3	CASTGQGKSDTQYF	TGTGCCAGTACAGGACAGGGGAAATCAGATACGCAGTATTTT
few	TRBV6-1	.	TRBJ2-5	CASSDQVRETQYF	TGTGCCAGCAGTGATCAGGTCCGGGAGACCCAGTACTTC
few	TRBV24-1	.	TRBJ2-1	CAKPTGRGTYNEQFF	TGTGCCAAACCCACTGGGCGGGGTACCTACAATGAGCAGTTCTTC
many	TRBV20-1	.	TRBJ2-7	CSARLPRQNYEQYF	TGCAGTGCTAGGCTCCCAAGGCAGAACTACGAGCAGTACTTC
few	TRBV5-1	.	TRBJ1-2	CASRLDGSYGYTF	TGCGCCAGCAGACTTGACGGAAGCTATGGCTACACCTTC
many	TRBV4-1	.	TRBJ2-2	CASSQDGRDPGELFF	TGCGCCAGCAGCCAAGACGGCAGGGATCCCGGGGAGCTGTTTTTT
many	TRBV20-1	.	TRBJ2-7	CSASTPGNPYEQYF	TGCAGTGCTTCCACCCCGGGTAATCCCTACGAGCAGTACTTC
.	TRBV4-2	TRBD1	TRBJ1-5	CASSQEEGTGQPQHF	TGTGCCAGCAGCCAAGAGGAGGGGACAGGACAGCCCCAGCATTTT
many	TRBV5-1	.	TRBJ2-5	CASSAAPNRIVQETQYF	TGCGCCAGCAGTGCCGCACCAAACAGGATCGTCCAAGAGACCCAGTACTTC
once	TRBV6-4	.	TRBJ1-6	CASSVSRPTTSSPLHF	TGTGCCAGCAGTGTCTCCCGACCTACTACCTCCTCACCCCTCCACTTT
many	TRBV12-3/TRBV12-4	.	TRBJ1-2	CASSVDTYGYTF	TGTGCCAGCAGTGTTGACACCTATGGCTACACCTTC
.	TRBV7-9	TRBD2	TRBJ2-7	CASSLGPFTSGGYEQYF	TGTGCCAGCAGCTTAGGTCCCTTCACTAGCGGCGGCTACGAGCAGTACTTC
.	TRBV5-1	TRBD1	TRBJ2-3	CASSQFGQGNTDTQYF	TGCGCCAGCAGTCAGTTTGGACAGGGGAACACAGATACGCAGTATTTT
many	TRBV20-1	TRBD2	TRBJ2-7	CSAIEPGLAGAEQYF	TGCAGTGCTATAGAGCCGGGACTAGCGGGAGCTGAGCAGTACTTC
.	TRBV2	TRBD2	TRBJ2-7	CASSESLAGAYEQYF	TGTGCCAGCAGTGAAAGTCTAGCGGGAGCTTACGAGCAGTACTTC
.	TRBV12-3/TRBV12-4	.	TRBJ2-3	CASSFSVMPDTQYF	TGTGCCAGCAGTTTTTCAGTAATGCCAGATACGCAGTATTTT
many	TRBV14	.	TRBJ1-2	CASSQDFETELIYGYTF	TGTGCCAGCAGCCAAGACTTTGAGACGGAGCTTATCTATGGCTACACCTTC
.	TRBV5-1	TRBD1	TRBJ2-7	CASSSQGTGAYEQYF	TGCGCCAGCAGTTCTCAAGGGACAGGGGCCTACGAGCAGTACTTC
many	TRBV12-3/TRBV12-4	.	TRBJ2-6	CASSLVGSSGANVLTF	TGTGCCAGCAGTTTAGTGGGTTCCTCTGGGGCCAACGTCCTGACTTTC
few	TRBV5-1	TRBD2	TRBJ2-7	CASSLAEPYEQYF	TGCGCCAGCAGCCTAGCGGAGCCCTACGAGCAGTACTTC
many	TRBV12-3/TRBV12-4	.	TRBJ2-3	CASSFAETDTQYF	TGTGCCAGCAGTTTCGCGGAGACAGATACGCAGTATTTT
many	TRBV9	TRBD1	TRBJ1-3	CASSGNGTGSGNTIYF	TGTGCCAGCAGTGGAAATGGGACAGGCTCTGGAAACACCATATATTTT
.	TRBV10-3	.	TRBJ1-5	CAISEGGGNQPQHF	TGTGCCATCAGTGAAGGCGGGGGAAATCAGCCCCAGCATTTT
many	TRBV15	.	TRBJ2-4	CATRFILEDIQYF	TGTGCCACCAGATTTATCCTAGAGGACATTCAGTACTTC
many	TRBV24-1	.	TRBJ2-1	CATSPSGRVAYNEQFF	TGTGCCACCAGTCCTTCCGGGCGGGTAGCCTACAATGAGCAGTTCTTC
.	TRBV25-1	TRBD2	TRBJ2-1	CASSVLAGAHNEQFF	TGTGCCAGCAGTGTACTAGCGGGAGCTCACAATGAGCAGTTCTTC
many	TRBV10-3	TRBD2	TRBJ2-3	CAISESAGGSTDTQYF	TGTGCCATCAGTGAGTCAGCGGGAGGGAGCACAGATACGCAGTATTTT
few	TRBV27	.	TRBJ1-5	CASSLSVPGQYSNQPQHF	TGTGCCAGCAGTTTATCTGTCCCAGGACAGTATAGCAATCAGCCCCAGCATTTT
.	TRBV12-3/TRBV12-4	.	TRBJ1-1	CASRHGTKNTEAFF	TGTGCCAGCAGACACGGGACAAAGAACACTGAAGCTTTCTTT
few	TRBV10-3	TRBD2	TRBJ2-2	CATGTSGTNTGELFF	TGTGCCACCGGGACTAGCGGGACAAACACCGGGGAGCTGTTTTTT
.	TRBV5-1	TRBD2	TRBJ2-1	CASSPPLTSVASYNEQFF	TGCGCCAGCAGTCCCCCATTGACTAGCGTGGCGAGTTATAATGAGCAGTTCTTC
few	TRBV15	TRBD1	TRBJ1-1	CATSRATGWSTEAFF	TGTGCCACCAGCAGAGCGACAGGGTGGAGCACTGAAGCTTTCTTT
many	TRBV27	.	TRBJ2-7	CASGPVEGKQYF	TGTGCCAGCGGCCCGGTGGAAGGGAAGCAGTACTTC
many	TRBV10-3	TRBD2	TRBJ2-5	CAISHSGNQETQYF	TGTGCCATCAGTCATAGCGGGAACCAAGAGACCCAGTACTTC
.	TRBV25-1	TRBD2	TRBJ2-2	CASSGGGNTGELFF	TGTGCCAGCAGTGGCGGGGGGAACACCGGGGAGCTGTTTTTT
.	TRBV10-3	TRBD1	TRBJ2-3	CAIRRDSSSTDTQYF	TGTGCCATCAGGAGGGACAGTTCTAGCACAGATACGCAGTATTTT
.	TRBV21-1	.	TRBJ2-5	CASSKGLRQGGRETQYF	TGTGCCAGCAGCAAAGGGCTAAGACAGGGGGGTAGAGAGACCCAGTACTTC
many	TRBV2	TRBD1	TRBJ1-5	CASSPGGTGSVNQPQHF	TGTGCCAGCAGCCCGGGAGGGACAGGCTCCGTCAATCAGCCCCAGCATTTT